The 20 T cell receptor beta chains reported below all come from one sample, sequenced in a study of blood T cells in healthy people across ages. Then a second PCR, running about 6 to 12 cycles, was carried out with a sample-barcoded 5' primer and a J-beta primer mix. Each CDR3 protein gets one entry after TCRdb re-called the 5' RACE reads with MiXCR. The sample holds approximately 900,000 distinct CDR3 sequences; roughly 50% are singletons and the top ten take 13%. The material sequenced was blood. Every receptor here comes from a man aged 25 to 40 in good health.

The CDR3 DNA follows: TGTGCCAGCAGTCTTTTTAGCGGGGGGGCCGGAGATACGCAGTATTTT. It codes for CASSLFSGGAGDTQYF. This chain links TRBV6-5 with TRBJ2-3; 11 nucleotides match TRBD2. Losses at the gene ends were 5 bases for V and 5 bases for J; bases not matched to a gene: 9. CDR1 and CDR2 from the germline V gene are MNHEY and SVGAGI. The CDR3 runs to 16 residues.

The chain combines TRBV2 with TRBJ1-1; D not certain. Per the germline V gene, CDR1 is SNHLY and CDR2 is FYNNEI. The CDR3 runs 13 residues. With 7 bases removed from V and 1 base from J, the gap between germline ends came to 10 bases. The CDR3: CASTAEANTEAFF. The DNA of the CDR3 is TGTGCCAGCACTGCAGAGGCGAACACTGAAGCTTTCTTT.

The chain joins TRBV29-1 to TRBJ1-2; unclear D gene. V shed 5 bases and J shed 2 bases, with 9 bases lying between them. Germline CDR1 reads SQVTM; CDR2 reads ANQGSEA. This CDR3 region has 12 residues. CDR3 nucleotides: TGCAGCGTTCAGGCGGGAAACTATGGCTACACCTTC. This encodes CSVQAGNYGYTF.

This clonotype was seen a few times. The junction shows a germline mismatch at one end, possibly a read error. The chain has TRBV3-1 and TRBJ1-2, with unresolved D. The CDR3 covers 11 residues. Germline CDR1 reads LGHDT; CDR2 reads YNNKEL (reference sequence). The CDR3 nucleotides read TGTGCCAGCAGCCAAGATTATGGCCACACCTTC. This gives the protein CASSQDYGHTF. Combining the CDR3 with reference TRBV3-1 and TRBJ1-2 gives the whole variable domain DTAVSQTPKYLVTQMGNDKSIKCEQNLGHDTMYWYKQDSKKFLKIMFSYNNKELIINETVPNRFSPKSPDKAHLNLHINSLELGDSAVYFCASSQDYGHTFGSGTRLTVV.

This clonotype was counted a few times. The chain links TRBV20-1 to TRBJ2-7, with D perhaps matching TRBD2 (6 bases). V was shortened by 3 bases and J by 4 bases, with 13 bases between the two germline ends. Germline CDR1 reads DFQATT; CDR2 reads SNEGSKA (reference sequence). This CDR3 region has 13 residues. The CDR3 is CSARRREKYEQYF. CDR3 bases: TGCAGTGCTAGGAGACGGGAGAAGTACGAGCAGTACTTC.

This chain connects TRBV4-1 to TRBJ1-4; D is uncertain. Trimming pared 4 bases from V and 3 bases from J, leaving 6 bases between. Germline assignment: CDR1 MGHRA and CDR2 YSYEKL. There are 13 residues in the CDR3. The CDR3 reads CASSPVPNEKLFF. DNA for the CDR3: TGCGCCAGCAGCCCGGTACCTAATGAAAAACTGTTTTTT.

CDR3 residues: CASSLPVYQSYEQYF. The CDR3 DNA sequence: TGTGCCAGCAGCTTACCGGTTTACCAAAGCTACGAGCAGTACTTC. V and J are TRBV7-9 and TRBJ2-7; D is ambiguous. Trimming took off 2 bases at V and 3 bases at J, with 14 bases between the two ends. Per germline, CDR1 SEHNR and CDR2 FQNEAQ (reference sequence). The CDR3 spans 15 residues.

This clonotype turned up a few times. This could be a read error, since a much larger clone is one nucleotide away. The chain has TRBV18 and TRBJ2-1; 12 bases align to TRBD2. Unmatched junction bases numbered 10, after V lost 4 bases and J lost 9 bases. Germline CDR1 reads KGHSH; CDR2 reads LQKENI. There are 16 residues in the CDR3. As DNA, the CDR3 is TGTGCCAGCTCACGACCTAGCGGGGGGGCCGCTGGTGAGCAGTTCTTC. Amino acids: CASSRPSGGAAGEQFF.

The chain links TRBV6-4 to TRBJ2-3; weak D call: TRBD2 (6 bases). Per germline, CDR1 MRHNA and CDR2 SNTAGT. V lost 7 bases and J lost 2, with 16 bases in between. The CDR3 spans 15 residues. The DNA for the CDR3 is TGTGCCAGCAAAGACGGGAGTGGAGACACAGATACGCAGTATTTT. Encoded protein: CASKDGSGDTDTQYF.

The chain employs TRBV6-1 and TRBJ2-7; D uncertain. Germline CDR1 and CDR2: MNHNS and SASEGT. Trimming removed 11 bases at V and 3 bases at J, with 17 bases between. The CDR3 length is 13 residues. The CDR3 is CACARQVDYEQYF. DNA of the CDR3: TGTGCCTGCGCCAGGCAGGTAGACTACGAGCAGTACTTC.

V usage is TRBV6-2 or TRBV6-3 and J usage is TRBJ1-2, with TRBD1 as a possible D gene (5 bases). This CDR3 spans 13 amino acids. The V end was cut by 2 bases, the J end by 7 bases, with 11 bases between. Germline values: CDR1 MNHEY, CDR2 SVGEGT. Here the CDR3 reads CASSYGQGIGYTF. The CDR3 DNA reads TGTGCCAGCAGTTACGGTCAGGGAATTGGCTACACCTTC.

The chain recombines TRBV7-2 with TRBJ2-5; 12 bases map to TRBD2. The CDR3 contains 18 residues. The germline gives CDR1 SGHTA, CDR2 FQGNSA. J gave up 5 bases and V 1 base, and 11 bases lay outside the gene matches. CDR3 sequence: CASSLGTSGASYGETQYF. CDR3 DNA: TGTGCCAGCAGCTTAGGGACTAGCGGGGCTTCTTACGGGGAGACCCAGTACTTC.

The CDR3 nucleotides read TGCAGTGCTAGAGTTAGAGGCAACACCTACGAGCAGTACTTC. It is translated as CSARVRGNTYEQYF. This chain uses TRBV20-1 with TRBJ2-7; D gene ambiguous. The CDR3 length is 14 residues. Germline assignment: CDR1 DFQATT and CDR2 SNEGSKA (reference sequence). The germline V and J ends were trimmed by 1 base and 2 bases, with 12 bases remaining between them.

The CDR3 coding sequence is TGTGCCAGCAGCCTAGAAAGGGGACAGGGGTACAATGAGCAGTTCTTC. It translates to CASSLERGQGYNEQFF. The V gene is TRBV5-6, the J gene TRBJ2-1; 10 nucleotides match TRBD1. The trim removed 4 bases at V and 4 bases at J, leaving 8 bases unmatched. This CDR3 has 16 amino acids. Looked up from germline, CDR1 is SGHDT and CDR2 is YYEEEE.

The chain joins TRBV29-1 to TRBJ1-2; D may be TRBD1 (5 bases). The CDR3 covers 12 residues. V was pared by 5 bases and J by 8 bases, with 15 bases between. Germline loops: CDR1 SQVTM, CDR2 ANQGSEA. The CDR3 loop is CSVKDIHGGYTF. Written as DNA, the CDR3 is TGCAGCGTTAAGGACATCCACGGAGGCTACACCTTC.

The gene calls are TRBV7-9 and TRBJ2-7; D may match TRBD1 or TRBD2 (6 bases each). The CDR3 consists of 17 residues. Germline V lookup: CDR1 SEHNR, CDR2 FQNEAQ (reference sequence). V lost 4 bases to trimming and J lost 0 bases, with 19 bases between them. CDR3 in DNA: TGTGCCAGCAGCTCAACACGAGACGGGGGCGGCTCCTACGAGCAGTACTTC. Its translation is CASSSTRDGGGSYEQYF.

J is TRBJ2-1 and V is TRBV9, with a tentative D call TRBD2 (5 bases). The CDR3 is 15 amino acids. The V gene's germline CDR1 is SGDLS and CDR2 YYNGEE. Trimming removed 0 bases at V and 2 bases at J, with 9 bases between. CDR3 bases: TGTGCCAGCAGCGTAGGGCGGGTACCCTACAATGAGCAGTTCTTC. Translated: CASSVGRVPYNEQFF.

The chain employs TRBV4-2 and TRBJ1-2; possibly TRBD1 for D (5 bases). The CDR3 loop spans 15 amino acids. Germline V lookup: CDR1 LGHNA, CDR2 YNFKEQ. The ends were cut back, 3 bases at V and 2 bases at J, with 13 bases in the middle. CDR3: CASSQGEGLNYGYTF. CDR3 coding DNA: TGTGCCAGCAGCCAGGGGGAGGGGCTGAACTATGGCTACACCTTC.

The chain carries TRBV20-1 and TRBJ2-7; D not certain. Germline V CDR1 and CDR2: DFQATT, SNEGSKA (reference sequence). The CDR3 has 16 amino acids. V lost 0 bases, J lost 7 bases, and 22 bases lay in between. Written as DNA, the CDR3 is TGCAGTGCTAGAGATCATAGAAGACTTTCCGTCGGGGAGCAGTACTTC. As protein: CSARDHRRLSVGEQYF.

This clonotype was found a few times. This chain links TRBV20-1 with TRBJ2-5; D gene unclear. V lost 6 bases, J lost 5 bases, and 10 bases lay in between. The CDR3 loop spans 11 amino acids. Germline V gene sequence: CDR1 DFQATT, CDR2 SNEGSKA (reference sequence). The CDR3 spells CSALGAETQYF. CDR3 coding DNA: TGCAGTGCCCTAGGTGCCGAGACCCAGTACTTC.